One and the same sample provided the 14 T cell receptor beta chains below, sequenced in a study of T cells in Graves' hyperthyroidism and ophthalmopathy. Amplification yielded TCR beta CDR3 regions, with RNA transcripts as the source. HTBI primers were employed in a first-round RT-PCR of the TCR CDR3. TCRdb redid the calling of the multiplex PCR reads with MiXCR, one entry per CDR3 protein. The table lists hundreds of thousands of distinct CDR3 sequences, about two fifths of them singletons. The specimen sequenced was blood. The receptors were sampled from a young man with Graves' hyperthyroidism.

The CDR3 loop is CASVVSVNTEAFF. CDR3 coding DNA: TGTGCCAGCGTGGTGTCGGTGAACACTGAAGCTTTCTTT. The genes are TRBV19 and TRBJ1-1; D call uncertain. Germline lookup yields CDR1 LNHDA and CDR2 SQIVND (reference sequence). Trimming left V 9 bases short and J 0 bases short, with 11 bases between. The CDR3 has 13 residues.

The chain couples TRBV20-1 to TRBJ1-1; the D gene is possibly TRBD1 (5 bases). Trimming removed 5 bases at V and 1 base at J, with 11 bases between. Looked up from germline, CDR1 is DFQATT and CDR2 is SNEGSKA (reference sequence). This CDR3 comprises 13 residues. CDR3 nucleotides: TGCAGTGCTGTAAGGGGTTGGAACACTGAAGCTTTCTTT. It codes for CSAVRGWNTEAFF.

The table lists this clonotype with many counts. V usage is TRBV19 and J usage is TRBJ2-7, with a weak D call TRBD1 (6 bases). The germline CDR1 and CDR2 sequences are LNHDA and SQIVND (reference sequence). The germline V and J ends were trimmed by 6 bases and 4 bases, with 13 bases remaining between them. The CDR3 runs 13 residues. CDR3 protein: CASRQTGTYEQYF. In DNA form, the CDR3 reads TGTGCCAGTAGACAAACAGGGACATACGAGCAGTACTTC.

This clonotype was observed many times. This chain connects TRBV19 to TRBJ1-1, with D uncertain. The V end lost 2 bases, the J end lost 3 bases, and 10 bases lay between the germline ends. Germline CDR1 is LNHDA and CDR2 is SQIVND (reference sequence). The CDR3 length is 14 residues. The CDR3 reads CASSISGSDTEAFF. In DNA form, the CDR3 reads TGTGCCAGTAGTATATCGGGCTCGGACACTGAAGCTTTCTTT.

The V and J genes are TRBV29-1 and TRBJ1-5; TRBD1 matches at 7 bases. The CDR3 has 17 residues. J lost 0 bases, V lost 4 bases, and 12 bases had no gene match. The germline CDR1 and CDR2 sequences are SQVTM and ANQGSEA. The CDR3 nucleotides read TGCAGCGTTGGGCGACAGGGAGTGGGGAATAGCAATCAGCCCCAGCATTTT. It codes for CSVGRQGVGNSNQPQHF.

At least ten counts were recorded for this clonotype. The V call is TRBV12-3 or TRBV12-4, the J call TRBJ1-1; D is uncertain. V was shortened by 7 bases and J by 3 bases, with 9 bases between the two germline ends. This CDR3 has 12 amino acids. This CDR3 reads CASTTRDTEAFF. DNA for the CDR3: TGTGCCAGCACCACTAGGGACACTGAAGCTTTCTTT.

The table lists this clonotype with a few counts. The chain employs TRBV28 and TRBJ1-4; D perhaps matches TRBD1 (6 bases). This CDR3 has 15 amino acids. The ends were cut back, 6 bases at V and 4 bases at J, with 15 bases in the middle. Germline values: CDR1 MDHEN, CDR2 SYDVKM. In DNA form, the CDR3 reads TGTGCCAGCAGGCTGGACAGAGCCTTTAATGAAAAACTGTTTTTT. Translation: CASRLDRAFNEKLFF.

This clonotype was recorded at least ten times. The chain links TRBV2 to TRBJ1-1; TRBD1 matches at 12 bases. With 6 bases clipped from V and 0 bases from J, the junction kept 2 bases outside the gene matches. From germline, CDR1 is SNHLY and CDR2 FYNNEI. The CDR3 spans 15 residues. The CDR3, as DNA: TGTGCCAGCAGGGGGACAGGGGGCATGAACACTGAAGCTTTCTTT. Protein sequence: CASRGTGGMNTEAFF.

This chain joins TRBV20-1 and TRBJ2-7, with TRBD1 matching 8 bases. This CDR3 comprises 15 residues. V gave up 1 base and J gave up 0 bases; unmatched junction bases: 5. From germline, CDR1 is DFQATT and CDR2 SNEGSKA (reference sequence). CDR3 loop: CSARVQDRASYEQYF. The CDR3, as DNA: TGCAGTGCTAGAGTTCAGGACAGGGCCTCCTACGAGCAGTACTTC.

This clonotype showed up many times. The gene calls are TRBV19 and TRBJ1-5; TRBD1 matches 12 bases. Germline values: CDR1 LNHDA, CDR2 SQIVND (reference sequence). The CDR3 runs 13 residues. The V gene end was trimmed by 4 bases and the J gene end by 11 bases; junction bases not matched to a gene: 3. In DNA form, the CDR3 reads TGTGCCAGTAGTAGGGACAGGGGGCTAGCCCAGCATTTT. This codes for CASSRDRGLAQHF.

This chain connects TRBV6-6 to TRBJ2-7; D may be TRBD1 (5 bases). Germline lookup yields CDR1 MNHNY and CDR2 SVGAGI (reference sequence). V was trimmed by 6 bases and J by 5 bases, leaving 11 bases between them. The CDR3 runs 12 residues. The DNA of the CDR3 is TGTGCCAGCAGGGCGACAGTCCACGAGCAGTACTTC. It translates to CASRATVHEQYF.

Ten or more counts support this clonotype. The chain recombines TRBV29-1 with TRBJ1-1; D uncertain. Per the germline V gene, CDR1 is SQVTM and CDR2 is ANQGSEA. V was shortened by 3 bases and J by 1 base, with 18 bases between the two germline ends. The CDR3 runs to 16 residues. CDR3 region: CSVEHIGQSENTEAFF. CDR3 sequence (DNA): TGCAGCGTTGAGCATATAGGGCAGAGCGAGAACACTGAAGCTTTCTTT.

This rearrangement joins TRBV7-3 to TRBJ1-2, with unresolved D. V dropped 2 bases and J dropped 6 bases, with 7 bases sitting between them. This CDR3 is 12 amino acids long. CDR1 and CDR2 from the germline V gene are SGHTA and FQGTGA. CDR3 nucleotide sequence: TGTGCCAGCAGCTTACATGGGGATGGCTACACCTTC. Translation gives CASSLHGDGYTF.

In its sample, this clonotype was seen many times. The chain couples TRBV12-3 or TRBV12-4 to TRBJ1-4; maybe TRBD1 (6 bases). The CDR3 is made up of 14 amino acids. V gave up 5 bases and J gave up 13 bases, with 20 bases separating them. The chain's CDR3 is CASSRGEGGRSLFF. CDR3 DNA: TGTGCCAGCAGTCGAGGAGAGGGGGGGAGGTCACTGTTTTTT.